The present entry profiles one T cell receptor (beta chain) with its context. Antigen: not known. From germline, CDR1 is SQVTM and CDR2 ANQGSEA. The CDR3 loop spans 14 amino acids. Trimming shortened V by 5 bases and J by 9 bases, and 20 bases separated the two germline ends. These data come from a study of T cells in localized non-small cell lung cancer. Whole-study findings and limits: Across samples, adjacent lung featured a median roughly 61 of the top 100 tumor clones. As only one tumor region underwent sequencing, heterogeneity remains possible. Greater blood T cell density accompanied longer overall survival. Uninvolved adjacent lung had the highest recorded T cell clonality, with tumor below it.

The assay was immunoSEQ multiplex PCR, and TCRdb's table has in-frame clones only and misses some. The repertoire includes 15,000 to 25,000 clones, about 93% of them detected once, and around 4% sits in the top ten. The input for sequencing was peripheral blood, taken before any cancer treatment. The receptor's source is a male donor aged 60 or over with stage I squamous cell lung carcinoma. The V call is TRBV29-1, the J call TRBJ2-1; the D gene is possibly TRBD2 (6 bases). This CDR3 reads CSVWDFLPQSEQFF. The CDR3, as DNA: TGCAGCGTTTGGGACTTCCTCCCCCAATCTGAGCAGTTCTTC.